The clone carrying this T cell receptor beta chain was seen only once. The antigen is not known. The CDR3 extends over 18 amino acids. V was pared by 0 bases and J by 6 bases, with 15 bases of the junction left unmatched. Germline V gene data show CDR1 as SGHDN and CDR2 as FVKESK. The PCR used 60 Vbeta and 13 Jbeta primers. Profiling relied on immunoSEQ multiplex PCR, and the TCRdb table lists in-frame clones only, not all of them. The profile shows 200,000 or so clones, approximately 82% of them singletons. The record originates from a study of cytomegalovirus exposure and HLA in healthy donors. Findings of the study overall: Researchers catalogued around 150 TCR beta chains as cytomegalovirus-associated.

The chain carries TRBV14 and TRBJ1-2; 8 positions match TRBD1. The TCR comes from a woman aged 18-29 years in good health and CMV-seropositive. The sequencing sample was made of PBMCs. This CDR3 reads CASSQDHRDRGGMDGYTF. In nucleotides, the CDR3 is TGTGCCAGCAGCCAAGATCATCGTGACAGGGGAGGGATGGATGGCTACACCTTC.